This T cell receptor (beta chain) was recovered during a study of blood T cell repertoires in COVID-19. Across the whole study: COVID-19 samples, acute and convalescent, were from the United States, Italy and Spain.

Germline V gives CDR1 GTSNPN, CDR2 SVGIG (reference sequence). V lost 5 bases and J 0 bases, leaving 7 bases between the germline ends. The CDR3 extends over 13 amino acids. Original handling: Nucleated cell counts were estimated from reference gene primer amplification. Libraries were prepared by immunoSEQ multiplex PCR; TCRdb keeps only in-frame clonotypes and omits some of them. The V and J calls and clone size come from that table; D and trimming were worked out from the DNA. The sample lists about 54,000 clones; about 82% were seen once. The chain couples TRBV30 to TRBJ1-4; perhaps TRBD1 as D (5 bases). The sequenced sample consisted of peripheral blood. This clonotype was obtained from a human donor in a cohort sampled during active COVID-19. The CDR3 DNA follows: TGTGCCTGGGCAGGGACAACTAATGAAAAACTGTTTTTT. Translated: CAWAGTTNEKLFF.